This T cell receptor beta chain is drawn from a study of OX40 agonist ivuxolimab in advanced cancers. Trimming at V came to 2 bases and at J to 0 bases, leaving 3 bases not matched to a gene. This CDR3 has 15 residues. The germline V gene has CDR1 MGHRA and CDR2 YSYEKL. Using immunoSEQ multiplex PCR, the repertoire was profiled, and TCRdb retains in-frame clones only, with some absent. The sample includes some 12,000 clones, approximately 82% of them seen just once. The sequence derives from an adult with an advanced solid tumor such as melanoma, head and neck, liver or kidney cancer. The rearrangement links TRBV4-1 to TRBJ1-2; 7 bases map to TRBD1. Specimen: CD4+ or CD8+ T cells sorted from blood, collected in a trial of the OX40 agonist ivuxolimab. The CDR3 DNA reads TGCGCCAGCAGCCAATACAGGGGAGCTAACTATGGCTACACCTTC. Translated: CASSQYRGANYGYTF.